These T cell receptor beta chains were read from a single sample in a study of blood T cells in healthy people across ages. TCRdb redid the calling of the 5' RACE reads with MiXCR, one entry per CDR3 protein. This table has about 1.8 million distinct CDR3 sequences, roughly 49% appearing once. Sequenced input: blood. These receptors all stem from a woman between 40 and 55 years old in good health. The CDR3 runs from the conserved cysteine through the conserved F or W. Fields, in order: CDR3 length, clone size, J gene, D gene, V gene, CDR3 protein, CDR3 DNA. A D gene is named only where the DNA matches it firmly. Clone size appears in some rows only: once, few, many, or a class for an expanded clone.

13,few,TRBJ2-7,.,TRBV20-1,CSVSPAVAYEQYF,TGCAGTGTTTCTCCGGCGGTTGCCTACGAGCAGTACTTC
14,.,TRBJ1-1,.,TRBV28,CASSPTGLHTEAFF,TGTGCCAGCAGTCCTACAGGGCTGCACACTGAAGCTTTCTTT
15,.,TRBJ2-3,.,TRBV5-1,CASSLGGRTSDTQYF,TGCGCCAGCAGCTTGGGCGGCCGAACCTCCGATACGCAGTATTTT
17,.,TRBJ2-5,TRBD2,TRBV2,CASSTGTSGGVTRVQYF,TGTGCCAGCAGTACCGGGACTAGCGGGGGGGTTACTAGGGTACAGTACTTC
13,.,TRBJ1-1,.,TRBV7-2,CASSLEGTGKAFF,TGTGCCAGCAGCTTAGAAGGAACCGGGAAAGCTTTCTTT
11,.,TRBJ2-7,.,TRBV20-1,CSARQPYEQYF,TGCAGTGCTAGACAACCCTACGAGCAGTACTTC
17,many,TRBJ2-1,.,TRBV29-1,CSVEGSGRNDEYNEQFF,TGCAGCGTTGAAGGGTCCGGACGAAACGACGAATACAATGAGCAGTTCTTC
15,.,TRBJ2-5,TRBD2,TRBV27,CASSIAGWRQETQYF,TGTGCCAGCAGTATAGCGGGGTGGCGGCAAGAGACCCAGTACTTC
15,.,TRBJ2-3,TRBD1,TRBV2,CASTVDRGKGDTQYF,TGTGCCAGCACCGTGGACAGGGGAAAAGGAGATACGCAGTATTTT
13,.,TRBJ1-4,.,TRBV5-1,CASSRALNEKLFF,TGCGCCAGCAGTCGTGCCCTTAATGAAAAACTGTTTTTT
15,few,TRBJ2-1,TRBD2,TRBV12-3/TRBV12-4,CASSPTSGWFNEQFF,TGTGCCAGCAGCCCGACTAGCGGTTGGTTCAATGAGCAGTTCTTC
12,.,TRBJ2-1,.,TRBV29-1,CSVERGSAEQFF,TGCAGCGTTGAAAGGGGTAGCGCTGAGCAGTTCTTC
16,.,TRBJ1-2,.,TRBV6-1,CASSEVLRGLGYGYTF,TGTGCCAGCAGTGAAGTTCTACGGGGGCTGGGGTATGGCTACACCTTC
16,.,TRBJ2-6,.,TRBV7-9,CASSSREVTGANVLTF,TGTGCCAGCAGCTCCCGGGAAGTCACTGGGGCCAACGTCCTGACTTTC
16,few,TRBJ2-5,.,TRBV4-3,CASSQELTEVQETQYF,TGCGCCAGCAGCCAAGAGCTCACGGAAGTCCAAGAGACCCAGTACTTC
14,few,TRBJ1-5,.,TRBV29-1,CSALSDTRDQPQHF,TGCAGCGCCCTCTCGGACACCCGGGATCAGCCCCAGCATTTT
12,.,TRBJ1-1,TRBD1,TRBV12-3/TRBV12-4,CASSQQGIEAFF,TGTGCCAGCAGTCAACAGGGGATCGAAGCTTTCTTT